A single sample is the source of the 22 T cell receptor beta chains below, sequenced in a study of OX40 agonist ivuxolimab in advanced cancers. The assay was immunoSEQ multiplex PCR, and TCRdb's table has in-frame clones only and misses some. Here the sample spans approximately 70,000 clones, approximately 78% being singletons. Sequences were derived from CD4+ or CD8+ T cells sorted from blood, sampled in a trial of the OX40 agonist ivuxolimab. These receptors all stem from an adult with an advanced solid tumor such as melanoma, head and neck, liver or kidney cancer.

The sample holds one count of this clone. J is TRBJ1-1 and V is TRBV18, with TRBD1 matching over 10 bases. Germline-derived CDR1 and CDR2 are KGHSH and LQKENI. CDR3 size: 15 residues. Trimming at V came to 5 bases and at J to 5 bases, leaving 8 bases not matched to a gene. The CDR3 here is CASSARQGAETEAFF. The CDR3 DNA reads TGTGCCAGCTCAGCCAGACAGGGGGCAGAAACTGAAGCTTTCTTT.

The rearrangement joins TRBV5-1 to TRBJ2-5; no clear D. This CDR3 spans 16 amino acids. The V end was cut by 4 bases, the J end by 6 bases, with 22 bases between. Germline CDR1 is SGHRS and CDR2 is YFSETQ. The CDR3: CASSPVLGIGAKTQYF. CDR3 sequence (DNA): TGCGCCAGCAGCCCCGTCCTAGGGATTGGTGCGAAGACCCAGTACTTC.

The V and J genes are TRBV10-3 and TRBJ2-1, with a possible D match to TRBD1 (6 bases). V was cut by 11 bases and J by 2 bases, with 16 bases left in between. The CDR3 contains 14 residues. Germline lookup yields CDR1 ENHRY and CDR2 SYGVKD. CDR3 protein: CAARAGEAYNEQFF. The CDR3 DNA reads TGTGCCGCTCGAGCAGGGGAAGCCTACAATGAGCAGTTCTTC.

The sample holds one count of this clone. The J gene is TRBJ1-5, the V gene TRBV2, with 10 positions matching TRBD1. Germline loops: CDR1 SNHLY, CDR2 FYNNEI. Trimming took 8 bases from V and 2 from J; bases not matched to a gene: 6. This CDR3 comprises 15 residues. The CDR3 loop is CASLRDRGGNQPQHF. Written as DNA, the CDR3 is TGTGCCAGCCTCCGGGACAGGGGTGGCAATCAGCCCCAGCATTTT.

The CDR3 spells CASSPMGLPYEQYF. As DNA, the CDR3 is TGTGCCAGCAGCCCTATGGGACTTCCCTACGAGCAGTACTTC. The chain couples TRBV7-2 to TRBJ2-7, with a tentative D call TRBD2 (6 bases). Per germline, CDR1 SGHTA and CDR2 FQGNSA. The length of the CDR3 is 14 residues. The ends were cut back, 5 bases at V and 2 bases at J, with 13 bases in the middle.

The CDR3 is CASSLYRGPYEQYF. The CDR3 region has the DNA TGTGCCAGCAGTTTATACAGGGGACCCTACGAGCAGTACTTC. This rearrangement joins TRBV27 to TRBJ2-7, with 7 bases lining up with TRBD1. V dropped 1 base and J dropped 2; count of bases not matched to a gene: 2. Germline-derived CDR1 and CDR2 are MNHEY and SMNVEV (reference sequence). The CDR3 is 14 amino acids.

In regard to this clone: In the same sample, other DNA sequences code for this CDR3. The chain recombines TRBV6-1 with TRBJ1-2, with D unresolved. Germline-derived CDR1 and CDR2 are MNHNS and SASEGT. Trimming left V 2 bases short and J 4 bases short, with 8 bases between. This CDR3 region has 13 residues. The CDR3 nucleotides are TGTGCCAGCAGTGAATCGGCCTTCTATGGCTACACCTTC. Amino acid sequence: CASSESAFYGYTF.

The chain links TRBV19 to TRBJ1-5; 7 nucleotides line up with TRBD1. Germline CDR1 is LNHDA and CDR2 is SQIVND (reference sequence). The CDR3 has 17 amino acids. Unmatched junction bases numbered 6, after V lost 1 base and J lost 0 bases. Here the CDR3 DNA reads TGTGCCAGTAGTATAGGAGTACAGGGGAGTAGCAATCAGCCCCAGCATTTT. Translation gives CASSIGVQGSSNQPQHF.

This clone was counted between two and nine times. The rearrangement joins TRBV4-1 to TRBJ1-2, with D possibly TRBD1 on 6 matching bases. Trimming removed 4 bases from V and 2 bases from J, with 14 bases in between. Germline-derived CDR1 and CDR2 are MGHRA and YSYEKL. The CDR3 runs to 15 residues. The CDR3 here is CASSRSWTENYGYTF. DNA for the CDR3: TGCGCCAGCAGCCGATCTTGGACAGAAAACTATGGCTACACCTTC.

The gene calls are TRBV7-9 and TRBJ1-1; D may be TRBD1 (5 bases). Trimming shortened V by 3 bases and J by 2 bases, and 13 bases separated the two germline ends. The length of the CDR3 is 15 residues. Germline V gene sequence: CDR1 SEHNR, CDR2 FQNEAQ (reference sequence). CDR3 in DNA: TGTGCCAGCAGCTTCTACAGGCAGTTTAACACTGAAGCTTTCTTT. Translated: CASSFYRQFNTEAFF.

The chain uses TRBV5-1 and TRBJ2-3, with D possibly being TRBD1 (5 bases). CDR3 length: 16 residues. V dropped 0 bases and J dropped 0 bases, with 11 bases sitting between them. CDR1 is SGHRS and CDR2 is YFSETQ in the germline V gene. The DNA for the CDR3 is TGCGCCAGCAGCTTGGGGCAGGGAATGAGCACAGATACGCAGTATTTT. It translates to CASSLGQGMSTDTQYF.

This chain links TRBV7-9 with TRBJ1-2, with 7 bases identical to TRBD1. CDR3 length equals 14 residues. V dropped 5 bases and J dropped 5; count of bases not matched to a gene: 8. From germline, CDR1 is SEHNR and CDR2 FQNEAQ (reference sequence). The CDR3, as DNA: TGTGCCAGCAGCCAAAGGGGGCAAGGGTATGGCTACACCTTC. Translating gives CASSQRGQGYGYTF.

The chain is built from TRBV21-1 and TRBJ2-7; the D call in the table, TRBD1, was not verified against the DNA. TRBV21-1 is termed a pseudogene. The CDR3 is made up of 15 amino acids. For the CDR3, the DNA is TGTGCCAGCACCAAAAGACAGGGGGCGGGAAAAGAGCAGTACTTC. Its translation: CASTKRQGAGKEQYF.

The chain employs TRBV5-1 and TRBJ2-3, with 8 bases aligning to TRBD2. V lost 4 bases to trimming and J lost 3 bases; unmatched junction nucleotides: 7. In germline, CDR1 is SGHRS, CDR2 YFSETQ. The CDR3 has 15 amino acids. The CDR3 sequence is CASSPGGGRTDTQYF. CDR3 in DNA: TGCGCCAGCAGCCCGGGCGGGGGGAGAACAGATACGCAGTATTTT.

The J gene is TRBJ2-3, the V gene TRBV28; no clear D. The length of the CDR3 is 16 residues. Germline V CDR1 and CDR2: MDHEN, SYDVKM. Trimming removed 5 bases from V and 0 bases from J, with 15 bases in between. The CDR3 reads CASSTPETPSTDTQYF. CDR3 bases: TGTGCCAGCAGTACCCCCGAGACACCTAGCACAGATACGCAGTATTTT.

The V call is TRBV15, the J call TRBJ2-7; D call uncertain. The germline V gene has CDR1 LNHNV and CDR2 YYDKDF (reference sequence). V was trimmed by 1 base and J by 4 bases, leaving 8 bases between them. CDR3 length: 13 amino acids. The CDR3 sequence is CATSRAPGYEQYV. DNA of the CDR3: TGTGCCACCAGCAGAGCGCCAGGATACGAGCAGTACGTC.

The chain recombines TRBV5-6 with TRBJ2-1; 9 nucleotides match TRBD2. In germline, CDR1 is SGHDT, CDR2 YYEEEE. The CDR3 is 15 residues long. Unmatched junction bases numbered 11, after V lost 4 bases and J lost 9 bases. This chain's CDR3 is CASSLVLAGATEQFF. The CDR3 DNA reads TGTGCCAGCAGCCTCGTCTTAGCGGGAGCTACTGAGCAGTTCTTC. The whole variable domain, filled in from reference TRBV5-6 and TRBJ2-1, reads DAGVTQSPTHLIKTRGQQVTLRCSPKSGHDTVSWYQQALGQGPQFIFQYYEEEERQRGNFPDRFSGHQFPNYSSELNVNALLLGDSALYLCASSLVLAGATEQFFGPGTRLTVL.

The rearrangement uses TRBV5-4 and TRBJ1-1, with a weak D call TRBD1 (6 bases). The CDR3 has 14 amino acids. Germline V gives CDR1 SGHNT, CDR2 YYREEE (reference sequence). Trimming took off 0 bases at V and 2 bases at J, with 8 bases between the two ends. CDR3 coding DNA: TGTGCCAGCAGCTTGGCGGGGGGCAACACTGAAGCTTTCTTT. This translates into CASSLAGGNTEAFF.

The V call is TRBV6-6, the J call TRBJ1-3; D gene uncertain. CDR3 length: 14 amino acids. Trimming left V 5 bases short and J 2 bases short, with 10 bases between. From germline, CDR1 is MNHNY and CDR2 SVGAGI (reference sequence). DNA of the CDR3: TGTGCCAGCAGTCTTTTGAAGGCTGGAAACACCATATATTTT. This encodes CASSLLKAGNTIYF.

This clone was found a few times. The rearrangement links TRBV19 to TRBJ1-5; D is ambiguous. The V end lost 3 bases, the J end lost 2 bases, and 14 bases lay between the germline ends. This CDR3 region has 16 residues. Looked up from germline, CDR1 is LNHDA and CDR2 is SQIVND (reference sequence). CDR3 sequence reads: CASSIINRGGNQPQHF. As DNA, the CDR3 is TGTGCCAGTAGTATTATCAATCGGGGTGGCAATCAGCCCCAGCATTTT.

The chain links TRBV28 to TRBJ2-7; D remains ambiguous. Germline CDR1 MDHEN, CDR2 SYDVKM. The CDR3 contains 14 residues. Trimming took 5 bases from V and 1 from J, leaving 12 bases between them. For the CDR3, the DNA is TGTGCCAGCAGTACGTCTATATGGTCCTACGAGCAGTACTTC. It is translated as CASSTSIWSYEQYF.

The V gene is TRBV4-3, the J gene TRBJ1-2; D gene uncertain. The CDR3 is 15 amino acids. V lost 0 bases and J 5 bases, leaving 13 bases between the germline ends. Germline-derived CDR1 and CDR2 are LGHNA and YSLEER. CDR3 in DNA: TGCGCCAGCAGCCAAGATTTTAACGAGAATTATGGCTACACCTTC. Protein product: CASSQDFNENYGYTF.